These 19 T cell receptor beta chains share one sample of origin, sequenced in a study of blood T cell repertoires in COVID-19. Method: immunoSEQ multiplex PCR; TCRdb's copy keeps in-frame clones and lacks some. The table shows about 140,000 clones, with about three quarters occurring only once. Sequencing was carried out using peripheral blood. The receptors originated from an older man with acute or convalescent COVID-19.

V usage is TRBV18 and J usage is TRBJ2-3; 8 nucleotides agree with TRBD2. This CDR3 has 16 residues. CDR1 KGHSH and CDR2 LQKENI come from the germline V gene. The trim removed 4 bases at V and 0 bases at J, leaving 6 bases unmatched. The CDR3 sequence is CASSQYRGGSTDTQYF. The CDR3 nucleotides read TGTGCCAGCTCACAATACCGGGGGGGGAGCACAGATACGCAGTATTTT.

The chain joins TRBV6-6 to TRBJ1-1; D is perhaps TRBD1 (6 bases). The CDR3 totals 13 residues. The germline V gene encodes CDR1 MNHNY and CDR2 SVGAGI (reference sequence). V shed 6 bases and J shed 5 bases, with 13 bases lying between them. CDR3 amino acids: CASSNRVPTEAFF. DNA for the CDR3: TGTGCCAGCAGCAACAGGGTTCCGACTGAAGCTTTCTTT.

The table lists this clone with a few counts. This sequence joins TRBV6-2 or TRBV6-3 and TRBJ2-2; 7 nucleotides line up with TRBD1. Germline V gives CDR1 MNHEY, CDR2 SVGEGT. Trimming at V came to 2 bases and at J to 5 bases, leaving 8 bases not matched to a gene. The CDR3 consists of 16 residues. DNA for the CDR3: TGTGCCAGCAGTTACCCGACAGGGATTAGAACCGGGGAGCTGTTTTTT. Protein: CASSYPTGIRTGELFF.

This clone occurred a few times. The chain employs TRBV6-2 or TRBV6-3 and TRBJ1-6, with 7 bases that match TRBD1. The germline V gene has CDR1 MNHEY and CDR2 SVGEGT. The CDR3 has 14 residues. V lost 6 bases to trimming and J lost 5 bases; unmatched junction nucleotides: 4. CDR3 residues: CASSHGQDNSPLHF. CDR3 coding DNA: TGTGCCAGCAGCCATGGACAGGATAATTCACCCCTCCACTTT.

CDR3 bases: TGTGCCAGCGGCACAGGGGGCGATAACACTGAAGCTTTCTTT. This encodes CASGTGGDNTEAFF. This chain connects TRBV5-6 to TRBJ1-1, with 9 nucleotides matching TRBD1. This CDR3 is built from 14 residues. V lost 7 bases, J lost 2 bases, and 6 bases stayed unmatched. CDR1 is SGHDT and CDR2 is YYEEEE in the germline V gene.

V gene TRBV29-1 combines with J gene TRBJ2-2; 8 bases agree with TRBD2. The junction had 7 bases not matched to a gene; V was cut back by 3 bases and J by 4 bases. The CDR3 contains 15 residues. Germline CDR1 and CDR2: SQVTM and ANQGSEA. CDR3 coding DNA: TGCAGCGTTGAGACTAGCGTCGGGGGCACCGGGGAGCTGTTTTTT. Protein product: CSVETSVGGTGELFF.

V and J are TRBV12-3 or TRBV12-4 and TRBJ1-3; D gene uncertain. The length of the CDR3 is 11 residues. The ends were cut back, 7 bases at V and 7 bases at J, with 8 bases in the middle. CDR3 bases: TGTGCCAGCACCACCGGGAACACCATATATTTT. Its protein is CASTTGNTIYF.

The J gene is TRBJ2-7, the V gene TRBV23-1, with 7 bases lining up with TRBD2. TRBV23-1 is known as an ORF, though its function is uncertain. This CDR3 is built from 16 residues. V lost 5 bases and J lost 3; bases outside the gene matches: 13. The CDR3 nucleotides are TGCGCCAGCAGTTCCAAGGTGGGGGACTACCACTACGAGCAGTACTTC. Translation: CASSSKVGDYHYEQYF.

The rearrangement links TRBV29-1 to TRBJ1-2, with TRBD1 matching 8 bases. The CDR3 extends over 13 amino acids. The germline V gene has CDR1 SQVTM and CDR2 ANQGSEA. V was clipped by 2 bases and J by 7 bases; unmatched bases: 6. CDR3 loop: CSVEQGANLGYTF. The CDR3, as DNA: TGCAGCGTTGAACAGGGGGCGAATCTTGGCTACACCTTC.

This rearrangement joins TRBV24-1 to TRBJ2-7; TRBD1 aligns across 9 bases. V shed 6 bases and J 1 base; nucleotides not matched to a gene: 3. Germline CDR1 is KGHDR and CDR2 is SFDVKD. This CDR3 has 14 amino acids. The CDR3 DNA sequence: TGTGCCACCAGTCCGGGACAGGGATCCTACGAGCAGTACTTC. Its translation is CATSPGQGSYEQYF.

The chain links TRBV5-5 to TRBJ2-5, with D possibly TRBD1 on 6 matching bases. The V end lost 3 bases, the J end lost 3 bases, and 15 bases lay between the germline ends. The CDR3 contains 15 residues. The germline V gene encodes CDR1 SGHKS and CDR2 YYEKEE (reference sequence). The CDR3 region has the DNA TGTGCCAGCAGCTCGGCCCCCAGGGGTGAAGAGACCCAGTACTTC. Its protein product is CASSSAPRGEETQYF.

The chain recombines TRBV20-1 with TRBJ2-1, with D maybe TRBD1 (6 bases). Germline V gene sequence: CDR1 DFQATT, CDR2 SNEGSKA (reference sequence). The CDR3 contains 13 residues. V dropped 3 bases and J dropped 7 bases, with 13 bases sitting between them. CDR3 nucleotide sequence: TGCAGTGCTAGTCCCCTCAGGGGAAATGAGCAGTTCTTC. This translates into CSASPLRGNEQFF.

This chain connects TRBV27 to TRBJ1-2; D might be TRBD1 (6 bases). Looked up from germline, CDR1 is MNHEY and CDR2 is SMNVEV (reference sequence). With 2 bases removed from V and 5 bases from J, the gap between germline ends came to 15 bases. CDR3 length equals 15 residues. The CDR3 reads CASSLQGQDLYGYTF. The CDR3 nucleotides are TGTGCCAGCAGTTTACAGGGACAAGACCTTTATGGCTACACCTTC.

V usage is TRBV5-1 and J usage is TRBJ2-2, with D tentatively TRBD1 (5 bases). CDR1 is SGHRS and CDR2 is YFSETQ in the germline V gene. The CDR3 runs to 13 residues. V was trimmed by 5 bases and J by 4 bases, leaving 9 bases between them. The CDR3 here is CASRGLITGELFF. The CDR3 nucleotides are TGCGCCAGCAGGGGGCTAATCACCGGGGAGCTGTTTTTT.

The chain has TRBV11-3 and TRBJ2-2, with TRBD2 identical over 14 bases. The CDR3 has 17 amino acids. The junction had 7 bases not matched to a gene; V was cut back by 2 bases and J by 8 bases. Germline V CDR1 and CDR2: SGHNT, YENEEA. The CDR3 reads CASSLFGLAGGEGELFF. The CDR3, as DNA: TGTGCCAGCAGCTTATTCGGACTAGCGGGGGGAGAGGGGGAGCTGTTTTTT.

This chain uses TRBV4-1 with TRBJ1-1; tentative D call: TRBD1 (5 bases). This CDR3 is built from 16 residues. CDR1 is MGHRA, CDR2 YSYEKL, per germline. Trimming shortened V by 1 base and J by 0 bases, and 12 bases separated the two germline ends. DNA for the CDR3: TGCGCCAGCAGCCAAGTTTGGGGCAGAATGAACACTGAAGCTTTCTTT. Translated, it gives CASSQVWGRMNTEAFF.

J is TRBJ2-1 and V is TRBV6-4, with 12 bases aligning to TRBD1. Germline values: CDR1 MRHNA, CDR2 SNTAGT. V gave up 6 bases and J gave up 10 bases; unmatched junction bases: 7. This CDR3 spans 14 amino acids. CDR3 DNA: TGTGCCAGCAGCTCGGGGACAGGGGGCTTCGAGCAGTTCTTC. Amino acid sequence: CASSSGTGGFEQFF.

The V gene is TRBV4-1, the J gene TRBJ2-3; D gene ambiguous. Between the trimmed V and J ends, which lost 0 bases and 2 bases, there was a span of 15 bases. The CDR3 is made up of 17 amino acids. CDR1 MGHRA and CDR2 YSYEKL come from the germline V gene. CDR3 DNA sequence: TGCGCCAGCAGCCAAGAGATACCCAGGATTTTCACAGATACGCAGTATTTT. Residues: CASSQEIPRIFTDTQYF.

Only a few counts were recorded for this clone. The chain has TRBV27 and TRBJ1-6; possible D gene TRBD1, 6 bases. The CDR3 totals 13 residues. Germline V gene lookup returns CDR1 MNHEY and CDR2 SMNVEV (reference sequence). Trimming took 4 bases from V and 7 from J, leaving 8 bases between them. The CDR3 coding sequence is TGTGCCAGCAGTTCCAGGGGAAATTCACCCCTCCACTTT. Amino acids: CASSSRGNSPLHF.